This T cell receptor beta chain was recovered during a study of blood T cell repertoires in COVID-19. Looking at the study overall: COVID-19 samples, acute and convalescent, were from the United States, Italy and Spain. The cDNA or gDNA used as material had been derived from T cells, B-cell-depleted T cells, or PBMCs.

The assay was immunoSEQ multiplex PCR, and TCRdb's table has in-frame clones only and misses some. The sample has some 300,000 clones; 85% to 95% are singletons. Participant ages covered roughly 18 to 89 years across 24 US areas. Shortly before study entry, within 2 weeks, exposed participants had met a COVID-19 case. V dropped 1 base and J dropped 6; count of bases not matched to a gene: 4. CDR1 and CDR2 from the germline V gene are SGDLS and YYNGEE. CDR3 length: 15 amino acids. The sequenced sample was PBMCs or T cells enriched from blood (not recorded which). This chain connects TRBV9 to TRBJ2-2; 9 bases map to TRBD2. The TCR originated in a woman aged 25 to 45 who had been exposed to COVID-19. CDR3 nucleotides: TGTGCCAGCAGCGTACTGCGGGGGGGCTCCGGGGAGCTGTTTTTT. Its translation: CASSVLRGGSGELFF.